This TCR gamma chain was recovered during a study of Vδ1+ human thymocytes. Study-wide findings and caveats: Thymic TRG and TRD repertoires appeared highly polyclonal, with Gaussian CDR3 length distributions.

In the case of this clone: As yet, its antigen is unknown.

CDR3 length: 12 amino acids. J lost 6 bases, V lost 2 bases, and 4 bases had no gene match. From germline, CDR1 is VTNTFY and CDR2 YDVSTARD (reference sequence). After alphabeta T cell depletion, CD3+ Vdelta1+ Vdelta2- thymocytes were sorted. Between roughly 98% and 99.6% of sorted thymocytes were Vdelta1+. The template was reverse-transcribed extracted RNA. Multiplex PCR used pooled V-gene forward primers and a constant-region reverse primer to amplify CDR3s. TCRdb re-called the multiplex PCR reads through CATT. The sample gives some 6,100 gamma-chain clones, approximately 38% of which show up once; approximately 2% is in the top ten.

The TCR originated in a boy in the first two years of life who had congenital heart surgery. The chain links TRGV3 to TRGJ1 or TRGJ2. The specimen was Vdelta1+ gamma-delta thymocytes from the thymus. Subset: FACS-sorted CD3+ TCRalphabeta- TCRVdelta1+ TCRVdelta2- thymocytes. Here the CDR3 reads CATWDNSYKKLF. The CDR3 DNA reads as TGTGCCACCTGGGACAATAGTTATAAGAAACTCTTT.